What follows describes a single T cell receptor (beta chain). Its antigen is not known. The data belong to a study of OX40 agonist ivuxolimab in advanced cancers. Study in general: The dose-escalation cohort was approximately 85% male, with a mean age of 60 years, ranging roughly 23 to 90. The study, taken as a whole, reports: Patients who responded partially at 0.1-3.0 mg/kg showed clonal expansion ranking among the lowest.

Libraries were prepared by immunoSEQ multiplex PCR; TCRdb keeps only in-frame clonotypes and omits some of them. The sample has fewer than 140,000 clones, about nine tenths seen once. From germline, CDR1 is SGHKS and CDR2 YYEKEE (reference sequence). V trimming: 0 bases; J trimming: 2 bases; junction bases outside the gene matches: 4. CDR3 length: 16 residues. Systemic immunosuppression or autoimmune disease history was grounds to exclude patients. The rearrangement uses TRBV5-5 and TRBJ1-5; TRBD1 matches 8 bases. The source was CD4+ or CD8+ T cells sorted from blood, collected in a trial of the OX40 agonist ivuxolimab. This sequence was found in an adult with an advanced solid tumor such as melanoma, head and neck, liver or kidney cancer. The CDR3 DNA reads as TGTGCCAGCAGCTTGGAGTCGGGACAGGGCAATCAGCCCCAGCATTTT. The encoded protein is CASSLESGQGNQPQHF.